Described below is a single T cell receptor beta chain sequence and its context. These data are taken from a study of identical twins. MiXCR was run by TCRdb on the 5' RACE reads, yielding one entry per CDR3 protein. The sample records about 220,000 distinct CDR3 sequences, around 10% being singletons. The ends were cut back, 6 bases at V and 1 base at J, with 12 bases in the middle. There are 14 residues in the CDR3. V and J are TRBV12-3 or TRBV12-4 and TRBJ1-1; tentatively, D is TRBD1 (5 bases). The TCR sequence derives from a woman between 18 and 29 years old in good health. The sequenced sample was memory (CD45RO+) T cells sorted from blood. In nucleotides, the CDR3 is TGTGCCAGCAGCAGACAGATACAGAACACTGAAGCTTTCTTT. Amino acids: CASSRQIQNTEAFF.